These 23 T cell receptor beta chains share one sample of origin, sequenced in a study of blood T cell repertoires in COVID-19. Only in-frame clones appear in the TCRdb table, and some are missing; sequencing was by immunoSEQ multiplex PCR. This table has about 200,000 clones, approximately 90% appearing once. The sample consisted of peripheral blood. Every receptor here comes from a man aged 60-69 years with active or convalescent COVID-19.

The CDR3 sequence: CASSNRGAGGADTQYF. The CDR3 coding sequence is TGTGCCAGTAGTAACCGCGGGGCGGGGGGTGCAGATACGCAGTATTTT. The chain employs TRBV19 and TRBJ2-3, with 8 bases that match TRBD2. This CDR3 region has 16 residues. The trim removed 4 bases at V and 4 bases at J, leaving 10 bases unmatched. Germline-derived CDR1 and CDR2 are LNHDA and SQIVND (reference sequence).

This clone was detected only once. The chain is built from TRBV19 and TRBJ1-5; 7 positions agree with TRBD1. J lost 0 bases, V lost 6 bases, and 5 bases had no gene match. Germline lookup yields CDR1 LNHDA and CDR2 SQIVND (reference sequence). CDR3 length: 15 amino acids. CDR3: CASSTGQFSNQPQHF. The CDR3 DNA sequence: TGTGCCAGTAGCACGGGACAGTTTAGCAATCAGCCCCAGCATTTT.

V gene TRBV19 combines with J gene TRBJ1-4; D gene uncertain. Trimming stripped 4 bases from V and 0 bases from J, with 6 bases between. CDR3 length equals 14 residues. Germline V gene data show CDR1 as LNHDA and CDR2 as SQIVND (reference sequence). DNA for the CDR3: TGTGCCAGTAGTACAACTGCAACTAATGAAAAACTGTTTTTT. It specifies CASSTTATNEKLFF.

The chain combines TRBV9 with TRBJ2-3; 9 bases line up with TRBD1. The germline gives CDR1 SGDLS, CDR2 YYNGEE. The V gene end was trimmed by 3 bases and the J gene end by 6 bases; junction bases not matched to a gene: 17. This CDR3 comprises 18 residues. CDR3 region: CASSGYPPGQGRTDTQYF. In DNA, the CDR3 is TGTGCCAGCAGCGGATACCCCCCTGGACAGGGGAGAACGGATACGCAGTATTTT. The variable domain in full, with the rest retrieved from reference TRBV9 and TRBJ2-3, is DSGVTQTPKHLITATGQRVTLRCSPRSGDLSVYWYQQSLDQGLQFLIQYYNGEERAKGNILERFSAQQFPDLHSELNLSSLELGDSALYFCASSGYPPGQGRTDTQYFGPGTRLTVL.

Here the CDR3 DNA reads TGTGCCACCAGGCCCAGTGGTGGAGGCGGAGCCGGGGAGCTGTTTTTT. This gives the protein CATRPSGGGGAGELFF. The chain uses TRBV24-1 and TRBJ2-2; possible D gene TRBD2, 5 bases. Germline V gene lookup returns CDR1 KGHDR and CDR2 SFDVKD. Trimming removed 7 bases at V and 6 bases at J, with 20 bases between. The CDR3 is 16 amino acids.

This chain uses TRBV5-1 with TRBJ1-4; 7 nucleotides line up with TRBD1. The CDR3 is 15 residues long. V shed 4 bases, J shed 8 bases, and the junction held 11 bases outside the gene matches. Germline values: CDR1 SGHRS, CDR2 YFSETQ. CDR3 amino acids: CASSLLTGVEEKLFF. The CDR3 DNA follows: TGCGCCAGCAGCCTATTAACAGGGGTAGAGGAAAAACTGTTTTTT.

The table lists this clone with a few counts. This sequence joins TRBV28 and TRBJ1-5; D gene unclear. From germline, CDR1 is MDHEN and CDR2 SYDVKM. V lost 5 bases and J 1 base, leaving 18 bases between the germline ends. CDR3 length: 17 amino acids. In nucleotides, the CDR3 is TGTGCCAGCAGTGAATCTCGGGGAATGTGGAGCAATCAGCCCCAGCATTTT. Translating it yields CASSESRGMWSNQPQHF.

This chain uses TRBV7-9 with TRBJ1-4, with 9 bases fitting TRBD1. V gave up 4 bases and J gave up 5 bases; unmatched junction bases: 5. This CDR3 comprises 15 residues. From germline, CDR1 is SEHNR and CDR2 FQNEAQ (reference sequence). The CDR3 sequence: CASSWDREGNEKLFF. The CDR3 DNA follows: TGTGCCAGCAGCTGGGACAGGGAGGGAAATGAAAAACTGTTTTTT.

Here the CDR3 DNA reads TGTGCCAGCACTTCCCGAGGGTTTGAAGCTTTCTTT. Amino acid sequence: CASTSRGFEAFF. The chain joins TRBV27 to TRBJ1-1; D is ambiguous. The V gene's germline CDR1 is MNHEY and CDR2 SMNVEV (reference sequence). This CDR3 is built from 12 residues. Trimming shortened V by 7 bases and J by 7 bases, and 13 bases separated the two germline ends.

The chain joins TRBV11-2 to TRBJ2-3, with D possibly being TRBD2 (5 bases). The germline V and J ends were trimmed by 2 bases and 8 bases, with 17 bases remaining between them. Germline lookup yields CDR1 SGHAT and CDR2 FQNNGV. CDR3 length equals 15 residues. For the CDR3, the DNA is TGTGCCAGCAGCTTATTCCTAGCTAAAGGAGGTACGCAGTATTTT. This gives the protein CASSLFLAKGGTQYF.

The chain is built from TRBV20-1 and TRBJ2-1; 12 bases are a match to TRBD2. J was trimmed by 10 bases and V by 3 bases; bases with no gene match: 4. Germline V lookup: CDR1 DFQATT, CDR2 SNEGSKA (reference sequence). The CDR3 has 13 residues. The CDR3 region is CSASSGLAGEQFF. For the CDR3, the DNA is TGCAGTGCTAGTTCTGGACTAGCGGGGGAGCAGTTCTTC.

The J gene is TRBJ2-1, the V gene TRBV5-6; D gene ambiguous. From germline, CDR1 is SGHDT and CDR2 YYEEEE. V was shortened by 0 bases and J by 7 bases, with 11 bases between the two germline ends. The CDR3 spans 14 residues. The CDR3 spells CASSLGPRTNEQFF. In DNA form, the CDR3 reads TGTGCCAGCAGCTTGGGGCCCCGTACGAATGAGCAGTTCTTC.

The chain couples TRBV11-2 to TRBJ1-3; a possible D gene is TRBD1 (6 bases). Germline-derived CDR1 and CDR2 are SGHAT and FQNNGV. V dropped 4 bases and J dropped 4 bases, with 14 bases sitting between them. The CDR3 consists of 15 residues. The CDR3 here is CASSSRDTRGNTIYF. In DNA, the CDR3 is TGTGCCAGCAGCTCCCGGGACACGCGGGGAAACACCATATATTTT.

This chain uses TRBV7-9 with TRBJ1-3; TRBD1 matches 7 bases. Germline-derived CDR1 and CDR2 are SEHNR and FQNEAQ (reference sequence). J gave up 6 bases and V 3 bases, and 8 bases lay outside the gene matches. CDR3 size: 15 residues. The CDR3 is CASSFTTGSANTIYF. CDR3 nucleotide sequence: TGTGCCAGCAGCTTCACGACAGGGAGCGCAAACACCATATATTTT.

The CDR3 spells CASSFYRGSYNEQFF. The CDR3 DNA is TGCGCCAGCAGCTTTTATCGGGGTTCCTACAATGAGCAGTTCTTC. The V call is TRBV5-1, the J call TRBJ2-1, with D possibly TRBD2 on 5 matching bases. V dropped 2 bases and J dropped 1 base, with 10 bases sitting between them. Germline V gene lookup returns CDR1 SGHRS and CDR2 YFSETQ. This CDR3 comprises 15 residues.

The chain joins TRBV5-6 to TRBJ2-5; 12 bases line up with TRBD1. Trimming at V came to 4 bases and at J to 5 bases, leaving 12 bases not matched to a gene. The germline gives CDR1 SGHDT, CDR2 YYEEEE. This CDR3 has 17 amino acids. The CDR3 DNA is TGTGCCAGCAGCCCCAGAAGCGGGACAGGGGGCCGGGAGACCCAGTACTTC. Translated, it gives CASSPRSGTGGRETQYF.

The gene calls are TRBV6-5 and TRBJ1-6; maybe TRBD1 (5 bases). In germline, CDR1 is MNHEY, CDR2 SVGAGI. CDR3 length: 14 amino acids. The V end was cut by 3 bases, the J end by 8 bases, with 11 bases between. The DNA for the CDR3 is TGTGCCAGCAGTTATCTGCAGGGTTATTCACCCCTCCACTTT. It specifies CASSYLQGYSPLHF.

The CDR3 sequence is CATSDLASGVHNEQFF. CDR3 DNA sequence: TGTGCCACCAGTGATTTGGCCAGCGGGGTACACAATGAGCAGTTCTTC. The V and J genes are TRBV24-1 and TRBJ2-1; 7 nucleotides match TRBD2. The CDR3 covers 16 residues. Germline V gives CDR1 KGHDR, CDR2 SFDVKD. J lost 5 bases, V lost 0 bases, and 6 bases had no gene match.

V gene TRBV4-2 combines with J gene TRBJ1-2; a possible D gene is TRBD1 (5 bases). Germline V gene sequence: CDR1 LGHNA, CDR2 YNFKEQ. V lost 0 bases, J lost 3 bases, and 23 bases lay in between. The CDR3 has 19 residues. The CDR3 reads CASSQDVSQGGRADYGYTF. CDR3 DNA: TGTGCCAGCAGCCAAGATGTTTCGCAGGGAGGGAGGGCTGACTATGGCTACACCTTC.

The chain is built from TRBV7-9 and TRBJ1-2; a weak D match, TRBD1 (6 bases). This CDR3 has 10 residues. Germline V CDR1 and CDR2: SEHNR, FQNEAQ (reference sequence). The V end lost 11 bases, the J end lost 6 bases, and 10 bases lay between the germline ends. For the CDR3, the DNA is TGTGCCGCACAGGGTGATGGCTACACCTTC. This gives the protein CAAQGDGYTF.

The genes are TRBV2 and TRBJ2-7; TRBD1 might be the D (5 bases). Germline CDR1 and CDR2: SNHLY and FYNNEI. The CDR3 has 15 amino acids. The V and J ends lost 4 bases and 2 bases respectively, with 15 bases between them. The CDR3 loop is CASSVTVNFPYEQYF. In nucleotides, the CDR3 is TGTGCCAGCAGTGTGACAGTTAATTTCCCCTACGAGCAGTACTTC.

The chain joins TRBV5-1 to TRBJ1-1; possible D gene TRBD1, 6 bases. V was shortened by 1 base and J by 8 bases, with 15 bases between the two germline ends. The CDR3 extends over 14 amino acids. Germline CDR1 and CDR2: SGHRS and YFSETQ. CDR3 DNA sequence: TGCGCCAGCAGCTTGTTGGGGGCAGAGGAGGAAGCTTTCTTT. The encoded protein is CASSLLGAEEEAFF.

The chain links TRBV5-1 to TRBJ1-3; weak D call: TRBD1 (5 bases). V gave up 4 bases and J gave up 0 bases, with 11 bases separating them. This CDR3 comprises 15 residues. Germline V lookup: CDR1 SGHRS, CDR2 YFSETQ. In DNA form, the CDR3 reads TGCGCCAGCAGCGGCTGGGGGGACTCTGGAAACACCATATATTTT. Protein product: CASSGWGDSGNTIYF. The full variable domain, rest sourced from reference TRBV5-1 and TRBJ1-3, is KAGVTQTPRYLIKTRGQQVTLSCSPISGHRSVSWYQQTPGQGLQFLFEYFSETQRNKGNFPGRFSGRQFSNSRSEMNVSTLELGDSALYLCASSGWGDSGNTIYFGEGSWLTVV.